These 30 T cell receptor beta chains originate from one sample sequenced in a study of OX40 agonist ivuxolimab in advanced cancers. Generated by immunoSEQ multiplex PCR, the TCRdb table keeps only in-frame clones and is missing some. Of 95,000 or so clones listed, around 90% are singletons. The specimen comprised CD4+ or CD8+ T cells sorted from blood, sampled in a trial of the OX40 agonist ivuxolimab. These receptors were collected from an adult with an advanced solid tumor such as melanoma, head and neck, liver or kidney cancer.

The chain is built from TRBV9 and TRBJ2-7; D is uncertain. Germline CDR1 is SGDLS and CDR2 is YYNGEE. V dropped 0 bases and J dropped 0 bases, with 10 bases sitting between them. The CDR3 has 15 amino acids. As DNA, the CDR3 is TGTGCCAGCAGCGTAGGCTCGATGAGCTCCTACGAGCAGTACTTC. Its protein is CASSVGSMSSYEQYF.

About this clone: The junction and the germline gene differ at one end; a read error may be behind it. This chain connects TRBV6-5 to TRBJ1-1; D ambiguous. CDR1 MNHEY and CDR2 SVGAGI come from the germline V gene. This CDR3 contains 14 residues. As DNA, the CDR3 is TGTGCCAGCAGTGACTCGTCCCCCTGGACTGAAGCTTTCTTT. Translating it yields CASSDSSPWTEAFF.

V is TRBV11-3 and J is TRBJ2-2, with D uncertain. The CDR3 is 15 amino acids. Germline V gives CDR1 SGHNT, CDR2 YENEEA. The germline V and J ends were trimmed by 2 bases and 1 base, with 8 bases remaining between them. This chain's CDR3 is CASSLRSVNTGELFF. DNA for the CDR3: TGTGCCAGCAGCTTAAGAAGCGTGAACACCGGGGAGCTGTTTTTT.

This clone was picked up one time. The chain is built from TRBV4-2 and TRBJ2-1, with D tentatively TRBD1 (6 bases). CDR3 length equals 14 residues. Deletions cut 8 bases from V and 2 bases from J, with 13 bases between. CDR1 and CDR2 from the germline V gene are LGHNA and YNFKEQ. In nucleotides, the CDR3 is TGTGCCAGCGGACAGTTAAGCACCTACAATGAGCAGTTCTTC. It is translated as CASGQLSTYNEQFF.

This chain links TRBV4-1 with TRBJ2-2; D remains ambiguous. The CDR3 has 14 amino acids. The V end lost 0 bases, the J end lost 1 base, and 3 bases lay between the germline ends. Germline values: CDR1 MGHRA, CDR2 YSYEKL. The CDR3 spells CASSQDGNTGELFF. CDR3 DNA: TGCGCCAGCAGCCAAGACGGGAACACCGGGGAGCTGTTTTTT.

The sample holds one count of this clone. The chain carries TRBV6-1 and TRBJ1-1, with 9 nucleotides matching TRBD1. The CDR3 runs to 14 residues. The V segment lost 9 bases and the J segment 4 bases; nucleotides outside the gene matches: 9. Germline V gene data show CDR1 as MNHNS and CDR2 as SASEGT. The CDR3, as DNA: TGTGCCAGTCGTCTACAGGGGGCGACCACTGAAGCTTTCTTT. Translation gives CASRLQGATTEAFF.

This chain joins TRBV7-2 and TRBJ2-2; either TRBD1 or TRBD2 may fit D (8 bases each). The CDR3 is 17 amino acids. V was cut by 5 bases and J by 1 base, with 17 bases left in between. The germline gives CDR1 SGHTA, CDR2 FQGNSA. The CDR3 sequence: CASSQGAGGRNTGELFF. CDR3 nucleotide sequence: TGTGCCAGCAGCCAGGGGGCGGGAGGTAGGAACACCGGGGAGCTGTTTTTT.

The chain employs TRBV6-1 and TRBJ1-2, with D tentatively TRBD1 (5 bases). The CDR3 contains 13 residues. Germline V gene lookup returns CDR1 MNHNS and CDR2 SASEGT. Trimming took 8 bases from V and 1 from J, leaving 11 bases between them. The CDR3 DNA reads as TGTGCCAGCGTTGACAGCTATAACTATGGCTACACCTTC. Protein: CASVDSYNYGYTF.

This sequence joins TRBV5-1 and TRBJ2-5, with 8 bases fitting TRBD2. With V trimmed by 0 bases and J by 4 bases, 5 bases remained unmatched. The length of the CDR3 is 15 residues. Germline V lookup: CDR1 SGHRS, CDR2 YFSETQ. CDR3 DNA: TGCGCCAGCAGCTTGGCGTCGGGGGGGCCAGAGACCCAGTACTTC. Protein product: CASSLASGGPETQYF.

The V gene is TRBV6-1, the J gene TRBJ2-3; unclear D gene. Trimming pared 8 bases from V and 0 bases from J, leaving 12 bases between. The CDR3 runs to 14 residues. The V gene's germline CDR1 is MNHNS and CDR2 SASEGT. The CDR3 DNA reads TGTGCCAGCTCCGACCGACCGAGCACAGATACGCAGTATTTT. Translated: CASSDRPSTDTQYF.

The V call is TRBV7-2, the J call TRBJ1-4; possibly TRBD1 for D (5 bases). Germline CDR1 and CDR2: SGHTA and FQGNSA. V lost 6 bases to trimming and J lost 0 bases, with 11 bases between them. The CDR3 length is 15 residues. CDR3 sequence: CASSLQAATNEKLFF. In nucleotides, the CDR3 is TGTGCCAGCAGTTTACAGGCTGCAACTAATGAAAAACTGTTTTTT.

This clone came up once. The chain links TRBV4-1 to TRBJ2-2; a weak D match, TRBD1 (5 bases). CDR3 size: 16 residues. Germline V gene data show CDR1 as MGHRA and CDR2 as YSYEKL. V lost 0 bases to trimming and J lost 0 bases, with 8 bases between them. The CDR3 sequence: CASSQEGHANTGELFF. CDR3 nucleotides: TGCGCCAGCAGCCAAGAAGGACACGCGAACACCGGGGAGCTGTTTTTT.

The J gene is TRBJ1-1, the V gene TRBV9; D possibly corresponds to TRBD1 (5 bases). This CDR3 contains 12 residues. The germline CDR1 and CDR2 sequences are SGDLS and YYNGEE. Trimming removed 4 bases from V and 5 bases from J, with 9 bases in between. The DNA of the CDR3 is TGTGCCAGCAGCCCCGGACAAACTGAAGCTTTCTTT. Its translation: CASSPGQTEAFF.

J is TRBJ2-5 and V is TRBV2; D not certain. The germline V gene encodes CDR1 SNHLY and CDR2 FYNNEI. V was clipped by 6 bases and J by 3 bases, with 11 bases between them. CDR3 length equals 13 residues. The CDR3 here is CASRPDGKETQYF. DNA of the CDR3: TGTGCCAGCAGGCCGGACGGTAAAGAGACCCAGTACTTC.

The chain employs TRBV7-9 and TRBJ2-3; 8 bases agree with TRBD2. The germline CDR1 and CDR2 sequences are SEHNR and FQNEAQ (reference sequence). V trimming: 5 bases; J trimming: 0 bases; junction bases outside the gene matches: 10. CDR3 size: 17 residues. CDR3 DNA sequence: TGTGCCAGCAGCCCTCTTTCCGGCGGGAGGAGCACAGATACGCAGTATTTT. Amino acid sequence: CASSPLSGGRSTDTQYF.

The rearrangement joins TRBV7-9 to TRBJ2-5; D remains unclear. Trimming removed 4 bases from V and 0 bases from J, with 9 bases in between. CDR1 and CDR2 (germline): SEHNR, FQNEAQ (reference sequence). The CDR3 spans 14 residues. CDR3 sequence (DNA): TGTGCCAGCAGCTCCGACGCGCACCAAGAGACCCAGTACTTC. Its translation: CASSSDAHQETQYF.

V usage is TRBV7-2 and J usage is TRBJ2-1; 11 bases are shared with TRBD2. Looked up from germline, CDR1 is SGHTA and CDR2 is FQGNSA. Trimming cost V 1 base and J 5 bases; bases outside gene matches: 7. The CDR3 totals 17 residues. In DNA, the CDR3 is TGTGCCAGCAGCTTAGATTTGTTAGCGGGGGGGAACAATGAGCAGTTCTTC. Amino acids: CASSLDLLAGGNNEQFF. The variable domain in full, completed from reference TRBV7-2 and TRBJ2-1, reads GAGVSQSPSNKVTEKGKDVELRCDPISGHTALYWYRQSLGQGLEFLIYFQGNSAPDKSGLPSDRFSAERTGGSVSTLTIQRTQQEDSAVYLCASSLDLLAGGNNEQFFGPGTRLTVL.

The chain couples TRBV11-2 to TRBJ2-7, with TRBD1 matching over 9 bases. CDR1 and CDR2 from the germline V gene are SGHAT and FQNNGV. The CDR3 length is 15 residues. J lost 9 bases, V lost 2 bases, and 11 bases had no gene match. The CDR3 DNA reads TGTGCCAGCAGCTTACAGACAGGGGGAGAAGGGCGGCAGTACTTC. It is translated as CASSLQTGGEGRQYF.

This chain uses TRBV5-6 with TRBJ1-2, with D unclear. This CDR3 contains 15 residues. Deletions cut 4 bases from V and 3 bases from J, with 16 bases between. Germline CDR1 and CDR2: SGHDT and YYEEEE. The CDR3 reads CASSPGRFLHYGYTF. The CDR3 DNA follows: TGTGCCAGCAGCCCAGGCCGTTTTTTACACTATGGCTACACCTTC.

A single count supports this clone. The rearrangement uses TRBV5-1 and TRBJ2-1; D is ambiguous. V was shortened by 1 base and J by 0 bases, with 11 bases between the two germline ends. Germline CDR1 SGHRS, CDR2 YFSETQ. The CDR3 spans 16 residues. This CDR3 is CASSLRAQSSYNEQFF. The CDR3 nucleotides read TGCGCCAGCAGCTTGAGGGCGCAAAGCTCCTACAATGAGCAGTTCTTC. Together with reference TRBV5-1 and TRBJ2-1, the CDR3 gives the full variable domain: KAGVTQTPRYLIKTRGQQVTLSCSPISGHRSVSWYQQTPGQGLQFLFEYFSETQRNKGNFPGRFSGRQFSNSRSEMNVSTLELGDSALYLCASSLRAQSSYNEQFFGPGTRLTVL.

This chain joins TRBV5-4 and TRBJ1-1; D is uncertain. From germline, CDR1 is SGHNT and CDR2 YYREEE (reference sequence). Trimming removed 2 bases at V and 4 bases at J, with 9 bases between. CDR3 length: 13 residues. CDR3 DNA: TGTGCCAGCAGCTTAGCCCTGGGCACTGAAGCTTTCTTT. This gives the protein CASSLALGTEAFF.

The chain recombines TRBV5-6 with TRBJ2-3, with D possibly TRBD2 on 6 matching bases. V was cut by 2 bases and J by 3 bases, with 13 bases left in between. Germline loops: CDR1 SGHDT, CDR2 YYEEEE. This CDR3 is built from 15 residues. The CDR3 DNA reads as TGTGCCAGCAGCTTTCGGGGGACTTCGACAGATACGCAGTATTTT. Translating gives CASSFRGTSTDTQYF.

This rearrangement joins TRBV6-6 to TRBJ1-1; D gene uncertain. The CDR3 is 12 residues long. Per the germline V gene, CDR1 is MNHNY and CDR2 is SVGAGI (reference sequence). V shed 1 base and J shed 3 bases, with 3 bases lying between them. In DNA form, the CDR3 reads TGTGCCAGCAGTTACTTCGACACTGAAGCTTTCTTT. This codes for CASSYFDTEAFF.

The chain links TRBV5-8 to TRBJ2-3, with TRBD1 matching over 8 bases. Germline V CDR1 and CDR2: SGHTS, YDEGEE. This CDR3 comprises 13 residues. V lost 3 bases to trimming and J lost 3 bases; unmatched junction nucleotides: 0. CDR3 sequence: CASSWTGTDTQYF. The CDR3 region has the DNA TGTGCCAGCAGCTGGACAGGGACAGATACGCAGTATTTT.

J is TRBJ2-1 and V is TRBV5-4; TRBD2 agrees at 11 bases. Germline V gene lookup returns CDR1 SGHNT and CDR2 YYREEE (reference sequence). The CDR3 extends over 16 amino acids. The junction had 6 bases not matched to a gene; V was cut back by 4 bases and J by 3 bases. CDR3 in DNA: TGTGCCAGCAGCGTGGGGGGGACTAGCGGCTACAATGAGCAGTTCTTC. Its protein is CASSVGGTSGYNEQFF.

V is TRBV10-2 and J is TRBJ2-2; D unclear. This CDR3 contains 13 residues. Germline V gene lookup returns CDR1 WSHSY and CDR2 SAAADI. Trimming removed 2 bases at V and 7 bases at J, with 8 bases between. The CDR3 nucleotides are TGCGCCAGCAGTGAGGTCAACGGCGGGGAGCTGTTTTTT. It translates to CASSEVNGGELFF.

The chain couples TRBV23-1 to TRBJ1-2, with 8 bases aligning to TRBD1. TRBV23-1 is labeled an ORF, and its function is uncertain. V shed 10 bases, J shed 4 bases, and the junction held 14 bases outside the gene matches. The CDR3 has 15 residues. The DNA for the CDR3 is TGCGCCACCTTTGGACAGGGTAAAGAGAGCTATGGCTACACCTTC. Translating gives CATFGQGKESYGYTF.

The chain employs TRBV19 and TRBJ2-1; D unclear. The CDR3 loop spans 15 amino acids. V was pared by 0 bases and J by 0 bases, with 6 bases between. From germline, CDR1 is LNHDA and CDR2 SQIVND (reference sequence). The CDR3 here is CASSIDRSSYNEQFF. The CDR3 nucleotides are TGTGCCAGTAGTATAGACAGGAGCTCCTACAATGAGCAGTTCTTC.

The V call is TRBV5-6, the J call TRBJ2-7; 7 bases agree with TRBD1. CDR1 and CDR2 from the germline V gene are SGHDT and YYEEEE. CDR3 length equals 15 residues. J lost 2 bases, V lost 5 bases, and 10 bases had no gene match. The CDR3 sequence: CASRLTGNPPYEQYF. The DNA of the CDR3 is TGTGCCAGCAGACTGACAGGGAACCCTCCCTACGAGCAGTACTTC.

CDR3 loop: CASRQRTGGRETQYF. CDR3 nucleotides: TGTGCCAGCAGGCAAAGGACAGGGGGTAGGGAGACCCAGTACTTC. The V gene is TRBV2, the J gene TRBJ2-5, with TRBD1 identical over 10 bases. Germline loops: CDR1 SNHLY, CDR2 FYNNEI. The V segment lost 6 bases and the J segment 5 bases; nucleotides outside the gene matches: 9. There are 15 residues in the CDR3.